These 15 T cell receptor beta chains originate from one sample sequenced in a study of T cell responses to AZD1222 COVID-19 vaccine (dated by TCRdb to the early 2020s). This specimen's time point label, per the study, means: baseline before first vaccination. To prepare the library, the immunoSEQ multiplex PCR assay was applied. TCRdb provides this immuneACCESS table in a form limited to in-frame rearrangements. Some clones are lacking; in checked studies, under half of them reflect an unresolved V gene, and why the rest are absent is not known. Recorded for this sample are some 130,000 clones; roughly 82% of them occurred a single time. Together, the top ten hold 4.1% of the sample. The source was peripheral blood, collected on day 0 of AZD1222 vaccination. Receptors were obtained from an adult in good health.

This chain uses TRBV6-5 with TRBJ1-6; D is unresolved. This CDR3 has 15 amino acids. Trimming took off 9 bases at V and 8 bases at J, with 20 bases between the two ends. The germline V gene has CDR1 MNHEY and CDR2 SVGAGI. CDR3 coding DNA: TGTGCCAGTCAAATTTTCATGGGGTTAGATTCACCCCTCCACTTT. It codes for CASQIFMGLDSPLHF.

CDR3 amino acids: CASSRDMGNQPQHF. The CDR3 nucleotides are TGTGCCAGCAGCCGGGACATGGGCAATCAGCCCCAGCATTTT. The J gene is TRBJ1-5, the V gene TRBV6-6, with D possibly TRBD1 on 6 matching bases. CDR1 MNHNY and CDR2 SVGAGI come from the germline V gene (reference sequence). This CDR3 region has 14 residues. The V gene lost 6 bases and the J gene lost 2 bases, with 11 bases spanning the gap.

The chain recombines TRBV24-1 with TRBJ2-7; D is unclear. The CDR3 is 13 residues long. V lost 1 base to trimming and J lost 3 bases, with 6 bases between them. CDR1 is KGHDR and CDR2 is SFDVKD in the germline V gene. CDR3 sequence reads: CATSDLSSYEQYF. Here the CDR3 DNA reads TGTGCCACCAGTGATTTATCCAGCTACGAGCAGTACTTC.

The chain uses TRBV5-5 and TRBJ1-1; TRBD1 matches at 7 bases. V lost 3 bases and J lost 7; bases outside the gene matches: 3. The CDR3 is made up of 12 amino acids. The germline V gene encodes CDR1 SGHKS and CDR2 YYEKEE (reference sequence). The chain's CDR3 is CASSWDRLEAFF. DNA of the CDR3: TGTGCCAGCAGCTGGGACAGACTTGAAGCTTTCTTT.

The rearrangement links TRBV3-1 (or the pseudogene TRBV3-2) to TRBJ1-2, with D maybe TRBD1 (5 bases). V shed 0 bases and J shed 6 bases, with 17 bases lying between them. The CDR3 is 16 amino acids. Germline CDR1 is LGHDT and CDR2 is YNNKEL (reference sequence). The CDR3 DNA follows: TGTGCCAGCAGCCAAGATGGGGCGCGGGAAAGGAATGGCTACACCTTC. It translates to CASSQDGARERNGYTF.

The chain joins TRBV14 to TRBJ1-1; D gene ambiguous. The V gene lost 0 bases and the J gene lost 1 base, with 12 bases spanning the gap. CDR3 length: 16 amino acids. Looked up from germline, CDR1 is SGHDN and CDR2 is FVKESK. CDR3 protein: CASSQEFGFRNTEAFF. Here the CDR3 DNA reads TGTGCCAGCAGCCAAGAATTTGGGTTCCGGAACACTGAAGCTTTCTTT.

The J gene is TRBJ1-5, the V gene TRBV27, with a weak D call TRBD1 (5 bases). Trimming shortened V by 6 bases and J by 6 bases, and 15 bases separated the two germline ends. CDR3 length: 14 amino acids. CDR1 is MNHEY, CDR2 SMNVEV, per germline (reference sequence). This chain's CDR3 is CASRVTEGAQPQHF. The CDR3 DNA sequence: TGTGCCAGCAGAGTTACGGAAGGGGCTCAGCCCCAGCATTTT.

This sequence joins TRBV28 and TRBJ1-2; 9 positions match TRBD1. Germline CDR1 MDHEN, CDR2 SYDVKM. V trimming: 5 bases; J trimming: 4 bases; junction bases outside the gene matches: 5. The CDR3 runs to 14 residues. This CDR3 is CASSPPGQGYGYTF. CDR3 DNA: TGTGCCAGCAGTCCACCGGGACAGGGCTATGGCTACACCTTC.

V usage is TRBV10-2 and J usage is TRBJ2-7, with 9 nucleotides matching TRBD1. The CDR3 runs 14 residues. With V trimmed by 4 bases and J by 2 bases, 3 bases remained unmatched. The V gene's germline CDR1 is WSHSY and CDR2 SAAADI. CDR3 nucleotide sequence: TGCGCCAGCAGTGGAGGGACAGGGCCCTACGAGCAGTACTTC. It is translated as CASSGGTGPYEQYF.

The chain couples TRBV15 to TRBJ2-1; TRBD1 or TRBD2 may be the D gene (6 bases each). This CDR3 spans 15 amino acids. Trimming took 5 bases from V and 8 from J, leaving 19 bases between them. CDR1 and CDR2 from the germline V gene are LNHNV and YYDKDF (reference sequence). The CDR3 DNA follows: TGTGCCACCAGCCCACTCACGGGGGCGGAAGATGAGCAGTTCTTC. This translates into CATSPLTGAEDEQFF.

The chain carries TRBV6-1 and TRBJ1-2; D possibly corresponds to TRBD1 (6 bases). The ends were cut back, 2 bases at V and 2 bases at J, with 15 bases in the middle. The germline V gene has CDR1 MNHNS and CDR2 SASEGT. CDR3 length equals 16 residues. The CDR3 sequence is CASSERRGERNYGYTF. Here the CDR3 DNA reads TGTGCCAGCAGTGAAAGGAGGGGGGAACGAAACTATGGCTACACCTTC.

The CDR3 protein is CASSFSGGGYEQYF. The CDR3 nucleotides are TGTGCCAGCAGCTTTAGCGGGGGGGGTTACGAGCAGTACTTC. The rearrangement uses TRBV27 and TRBJ2-7; 11 bases are shared with TRBD2. Per germline, CDR1 MNHEY and CDR2 SMNVEV (reference sequence). This CDR3 contains 14 residues. The junction had 5 bases not matched to a gene; V was cut back by 6 bases and J by 4 bases.

The genes are TRBV6-5 and TRBJ2-7; D remains unclear. CDR1 and CDR2 from the germline V gene are MNHEY and SVGAGI. The germline V and J ends were trimmed by 5 bases and 3 bases, with 5 bases remaining between them. The CDR3 covers 11 residues. For the CDR3, the DNA is TGTGCCAGCAGTAGCTTCTACGAGCAGTACTTC. It codes for CASSSFYEQYF.

J is TRBJ2-7 and V is TRBV19; 11 bases fit TRBD2. The V segment lost 9 bases and the J segment 1 base; nucleotides outside the gene matches: 2. This CDR3 has 13 residues. The germline CDR1 and CDR2 sequences are LNHDA and SQIVND (reference sequence). The CDR3: CASGTSGSYEQYF. DNA of the CDR3: TGTGCCAGCGGGACTAGCGGTTCCTACGAGCAGTACTTC.

This clone has only one observation. The chain has TRBV11-2 and TRBJ2-1; TRBD2 agrees at 8 bases. The junction had 14 bases not matched to a gene; V was cut back by 4 bases and J by 9 bases. The CDR3 contains 16 residues. The germline V gene encodes CDR1 SGHAT and CDR2 FQNNGV. Here the CDR3 reads CASSWAKAGGPLEQFF. The DNA for the CDR3 is TGTGCCAGCAGCTGGGCGAAGGCGGGGGGCCCACTTGAGCAGTTCTTC.